These 24 T cell receptor beta chains share one sample of origin, sequenced in a study of T cell repertoires in cytomegalovirus infection. TCRdb used MiXCR to reprocess the reads, holding one entry per CDR3 protein. The sample contains approximately 730,000 distinct CDR3 sequences, roughly 33% of which appear only once. These receptors have no identified antigens. The sample here was cultured PBMCs, taken from culture after CMV antigen stimulation. The receptors come from a human donor in good health (CMV status not recorded). Some clones in this sample may be carry-over from other donors' samples.

The chain combines TRBV5-5 with TRBJ2-7; possibly TRBD2 for D (5 bases). The CDR3 extends over 15 amino acids. The V gene lost 6 bases and the J gene lost 6 bases, with 22 bases spanning the gap. Germline values: CDR1 SGHKS, CDR2 YYEKEE (reference sequence). This CDR3 is CASTPHEGEDAEQYF. The CDR3 bases are TGTGCCAGCACCCCTCATGAGGGAGAGGACGCCGAGCAGTACTTC.

The chain couples TRBV7-2 to TRBJ2-7; possible D gene TRBD2, 5 bases. Germline lookup yields CDR1 SGHTA and CDR2 FQGNSA. The CDR3 runs to 11 residues. Trimming left V 4 bases short and J 9 bases short, with 10 bases between. The CDR3 nucleotides read TGTGCCAGCAGCTCTGCCGGGGTGCAGTACTTC. It specifies CASSSAGVQYF. Complete variable domain (other parts from reference TRBV7-2 and TRBJ2-7): GAGVSQSPSNKVTEKGKDVELRCDPISGHTALYWYRQSLGQGLEFLIYFQGNSAPDKSGLPSDRFSAERTGGSVSTLTIQRTQQEDSAVYLCASSSAGVQYFGPGTRLTVT.

The rearrangement joins TRBV28 to TRBJ1-5; D remains ambiguous. Trimming shortened V by 4 bases and J by 4 bases, and 11 bases separated the two germline ends. The CDR3 spans 14 residues. Germline V gene sequence: CDR1 MDHEN, CDR2 SYDVKM. The CDR3 protein is CASSSPGLNQPQHF. DNA of the CDR3: TGTGCCAGCAGTTCGCCAGGCTTAAATCAGCCCCAGCATTTT.

This clonotype was counted only a few times. The rearrangement links TRBV10-3 to TRBJ2-2; 7 bases align to TRBD2. This CDR3 has 17 amino acids. V lost 3 bases and J lost 6; bases outside the gene matches: 13. Germline lookup yields CDR1 ENHRY and CDR2 SYGVKD. In DNA form, the CDR3 reads TGTGCCATCAGTGACCCGACCCGAGCGGGGAGGGCCGGGGAGCTGTTTTTT. This codes for CAISDPTRAGRAGELFF.

The rearrangement uses TRBV12-5 and TRBJ2-3; maybe TRBD2 (5 bases). V lost 0 bases to trimming and J lost 6 bases, with 13 bases between them. Germline lookup yields CDR1 LGHNT and CDR2 FRNRAP. The CDR3 has 15 amino acids. CDR3 sequence: CASGLVIGRGDTQYF. The DNA for the CDR3 is TGTGCTAGTGGTTTGGTGATAGGTAGAGGGGATACGCAGTATTTT.

Many counts were recorded for this clonotype. The rearrangement joins TRBV7-2 to TRBJ2-3; 15 bases fit TRBD2. The CDR3 sequence is 16 residues long. V lost 8 bases and J lost 4; bases outside the gene matches: 7. In germline, CDR1 is SGHTA, CDR2 FQGNSA. The CDR3 is CASAGTSGGLADTQYF. The CDR3 DNA reads TGTGCCAGCGCCGGGACTAGCGGGGGGTTGGCAGATACGCAGTATTTT.

The J gene is TRBJ1-2, the V gene TRBV7-2; no clear D gene. The CDR3 loop spans 13 amino acids. Germline CDR1 reads SGHTA; CDR2 reads FQGNSA. V lost 5 bases and J lost 8, with 15 bases in between. The CDR3 nucleotides read TGTGCCAGCAGCCCTGGTGGGTCCTTGGGCTACACCTTC. It yields the protein CASSPGGSLGYTF.

This clonotype has just a few counts. The chain carries TRBV12-3 or TRBV12-4 and TRBJ2-7; D perhaps matches TRBD1 (5 bases). CDR3 size: 14 residues. V was cut by 3 bases and J by 2 bases, with 11 bases left in between. The CDR3 is CASSLAQGAYEQYF. Here the CDR3 DNA reads TGTGCCAGCAGTTTGGCGCAAGGGGCCTACGAGCAGTACTTC.

The chain joins TRBV7-9 to TRBJ2-7; 14 bases agree with TRBD2. The CDR3 runs to 15 residues. Trimming cost V 3 bases and J 6 bases; bases outside gene matches: 4. CDR1 is SEHNR and CDR2 is FQNEAQ in the germline V gene (reference sequence). The CDR3 nucleotides are TGTGCCAGCAGCTTTACCGGGACTAGCGGGAGCGAGCAGTACTTC. Translating it yields CASSFTGTSGSEQYF.

The V gene is TRBV2, the J gene TRBJ2-4; D may be TRBD1 (9 bases). V was pared by 8 bases and J by 13 bases, with 21 bases between. The CDR3 consists of 13 residues. Germline-derived CDR1 and CDR2 are SNHLY and FYNNEI. CDR3: CASAREGQGPQYF. CDR3 DNA sequence: TGTGCCAGCGCCCGGGAGGGACAGGGACCCCAGTACTTC.

This chain connects TRBV12-3 or TRBV12-4 to TRBJ1-5, with 7 bases fitting TRBD1. CDR3 length: 15 amino acids. With 3 bases clipped from V and 2 bases from J, the junction kept 4 bases outside the gene matches. Written as DNA, the CDR3 is TGTGCCAGCAGTTTGGATGGACAGGGCAATCAGCCCCAGCATTTT. Translation: CASSLDGQGNQPQHF.

The rearrangement links TRBV18 to TRBJ2-1; D not resolved. With 4 bases removed from V and 0 bases from J, the gap between germline ends came to 13 bases. Germline V lookup: CDR1 KGHSH, CDR2 LQKENI. The CDR3 is made up of 16 amino acids. CDR3 DNA: TGTGCCAGCTCACTCAGCTCACAGAGCTCCTACAATGAGCAGTTCTTC. The encoded protein is CASSLSSQSSYNEQFF.

This chain connects TRBV11-3 to TRBJ2-3, with D perhaps matching TRBD2 (5 bases). In germline, CDR1 is SGHNT, CDR2 YENEEA. V dropped 5 bases and J dropped 4 bases, with 22 bases sitting between them. The CDR3 has 17 residues. The CDR3 DNA reads as TGTGCCAGCAGCCCTCGGTTGCGGACCGAGGGCCCAGATACGCAGTATTTT. Protein: CASSPRLRTEGPDTQYF.

The genes are TRBV27 and TRBJ2-5; D is undetermined. Trimming shortened V by 4 bases and J by 1 base, and 7 bases separated the two germline ends. CDR1 is MNHEY and CDR2 is SMNVEV in the germline V gene (reference sequence). The CDR3 is made up of 13 amino acids. The CDR3 nucleotides are TGTGCCAGCAGTTCGGCGTCCCAAGAGACCCAGTACTTC. It is translated as CASSSASQETQYF.

The chain recombines TRBV3-1 with TRBJ2-1, with a weak D call TRBD2 (5 bases). Germline V CDR1 and CDR2: LGHDT, YNNKEL (reference sequence). V was cut by 4 bases and J by 6 bases, with 19 bases left in between. This CDR3 is 16 amino acids long. Here the CDR3 reads CASSLGSGFSPNEQFF. The CDR3 DNA is TGTGCCAGCAGCCTCGGTTCGGGGTTTAGCCCCAATGAGCAGTTCTTC.

This clonotype was found many times. V is TRBV7-2 and J is TRBJ1-6, with 7 bases that match TRBD1. Germline lookup yields CDR1 SGHTA and CDR2 FQGNSA. Trimming at V came to 0 bases and at J to 4 bases, leaving 0 bases not matched to a gene. The CDR3 runs 15 residues. The CDR3 DNA follows: TGTGCCAGCAGCTTAGCGGGACAGTATAATTCACCCCTCCACTTT. It encodes CASSLAGQYNSPLHF. Drawing the rest from reference TRBV7-2 and TRBJ1-6, the complete variable domain is GAGVSQSPSNKVTEKGKDVELRCDPISGHTALYWYRQSLGQGLEFLIYFQGNSAPDKSGLPSDRFSAERTGGSVSTLTIQRTQQEDSAVYLCASSLAGQYNSPLHFGNGTRLTVT.

This clonotype turned up a few times. The CDR3 spells CASGGLRHGYTF. The DNA for the CDR3 is TGTGCCAGCGGAGGTCTTAGACATGGCTACACCTTC. The chain links TRBV19 to TRBJ1-2; D unresolved. The V gene's germline CDR1 is LNHDA and CDR2 SQIVND (reference sequence). Between the trimmed V and J ends, which lost 9 bases and 6 bases, there was a span of 14 bases. The CDR3 covers 12 residues.

The V and J genes are TRBV7-2 and TRBJ2-5; weak D call: TRBD2 (5 bases). The CDR3 contains 14 residues. Germline assignment: CDR1 SGHTA and CDR2 FQGNSA. V shed 8 bases and J shed 5 bases, with 18 bases lying between them. The CDR3 DNA reads as TGTGCCAGCGGCCCGCGGGCCCGAGGCGAGACCCAGTACTTC. This translates into CASGPRARGETQYF. The whole variable domain, remainder taken from reference TRBV7-2 and TRBJ2-5, is GAGVSQSPSNKVTEKGKDVELRCDPISGHTALYWYRQSLGQGLEFLIYFQGNSAPDKSGLPSDRFSAERTGGSVSTLTIQRTQQEDSAVYLCASGPRARGETQYFGPGTRLLVL.

The chain combines TRBV12-3 or TRBV12-4 with TRBJ2-3; D is possibly TRBD2 (6 bases). This CDR3 is 14 amino acids long. V dropped 4 bases and J dropped 8 bases, with 16 bases sitting between them. CDR3 coding DNA: TGTGCCAGCAGTTATAGCGGTCCCCGGGGTACGCAGTATTTT. The encoded protein is CASSYSGPRGTQYF.

Only a few counts were recorded for this clonotype. V is TRBV20-1 and J is TRBJ1-1; the D is unclear. This CDR3 has 13 amino acids. V was pared by 0 bases and J by 1 base, with 6 bases between. In germline, CDR1 is DFQATT, CDR2 SNEGSKA (reference sequence). The CDR3 region is CSARDFRNTEAFF. The CDR3 DNA follows: TGCAGTGCTAGAGATTTCAGGAACACTGAAGCTTTCTTT.

This clonotype was recorded many times. J is TRBJ2-3 and V is TRBV7-6, with 7 bases identical to TRBD2. Judging by the DNA end, TRBJ2-5 fits better; the J call may be wrong. Germline CDR1 reads SGHVS; CDR2 reads FNYEAQ. The CDR3 has 12 amino acids. The CDR3 reads CASSLGGVTQYF. DNA of the CDR3: TGTGCCAGCAGCTTGGGGGGGGTGACCCAGTACTTC.

This clonotype was counted ten times or more. The gene calls are TRBV7-2 and TRBJ1-4; 7 positions agree with TRBD1. CDR1 SGHTA and CDR2 FQGNSA come from the germline V gene. CDR3 length: 13 residues. With 5 bases clipped from V and 12 bases from J, the junction kept 9 bases outside the gene matches. The CDR3 nucleotides are TGTGCCAGCAGCAACCGGGACAGTACTGAACTGTTTTTT. This translates into CASSNRDSTELFF.

This clonotype was seen only a few times. The chain couples TRBV7-2 to TRBJ2-7; D not resolved. The ends were cut back, 1 base at V and 6 bases at J, with 19 bases in the middle. CDR1 and CDR2 (germline): SGHTA, FQGNSA. The CDR3 runs to 16 residues. CDR3 nucleotide sequence: TGTGCCAGCAGCTTAGGGTCGGGCCAAATAGATCTCGAGCAGTACTTC. The encoded protein is CASSLGSGQIDLEQYF.

The chain carries TRBV5-1 and TRBJ2-2; no clear D gene. Germline assignment: CDR1 SGHRS and CDR2 YFSETQ. CDR3 length: 18 amino acids. V lost 4 bases, J lost 0 bases, and 19 bases lay in between. This CDR3 is CASSPEFGEPPNTGELFF. CDR3 bases: TGCGCCAGCAGCCCGGAATTTGGAGAGCCGCCGAACACCGGGGAGCTGTTTTTT.